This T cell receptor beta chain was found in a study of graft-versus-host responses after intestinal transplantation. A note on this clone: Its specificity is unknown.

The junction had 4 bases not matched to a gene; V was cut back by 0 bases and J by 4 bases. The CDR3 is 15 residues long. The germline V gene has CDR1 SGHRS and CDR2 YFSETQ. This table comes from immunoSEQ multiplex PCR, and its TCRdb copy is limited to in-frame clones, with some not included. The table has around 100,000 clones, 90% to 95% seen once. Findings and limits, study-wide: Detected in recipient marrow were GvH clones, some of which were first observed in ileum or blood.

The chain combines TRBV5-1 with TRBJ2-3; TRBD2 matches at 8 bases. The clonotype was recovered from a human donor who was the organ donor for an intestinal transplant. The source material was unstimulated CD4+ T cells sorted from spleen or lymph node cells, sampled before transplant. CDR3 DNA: TGCGCCAGCAGCTTGGCCAGCGGGAGAGCAGATACGCAGTATTTT. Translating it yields CASSLASGRADTQYF.